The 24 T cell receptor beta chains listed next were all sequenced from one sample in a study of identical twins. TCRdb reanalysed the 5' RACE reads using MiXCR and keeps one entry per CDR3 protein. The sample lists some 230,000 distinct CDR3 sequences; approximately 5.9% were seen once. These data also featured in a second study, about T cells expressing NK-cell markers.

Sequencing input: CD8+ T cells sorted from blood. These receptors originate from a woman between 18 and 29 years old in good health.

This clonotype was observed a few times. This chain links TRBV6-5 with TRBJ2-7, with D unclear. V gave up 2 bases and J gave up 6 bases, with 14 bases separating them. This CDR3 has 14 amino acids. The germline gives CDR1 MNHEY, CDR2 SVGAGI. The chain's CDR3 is CASSYGRAFREQYF. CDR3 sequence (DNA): TGTGCCAGCAGTTACGGTAGGGCTTTCCGCGAGCAGTACTTC.

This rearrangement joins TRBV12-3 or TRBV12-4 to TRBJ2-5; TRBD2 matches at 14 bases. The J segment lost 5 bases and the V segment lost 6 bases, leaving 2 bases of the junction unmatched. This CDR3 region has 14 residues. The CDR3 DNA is TGTGCCAGCAGCGGGACTAGCGGGAGTGAGACCCAGTACTTC. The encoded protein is CASSGTSGSETQYF.

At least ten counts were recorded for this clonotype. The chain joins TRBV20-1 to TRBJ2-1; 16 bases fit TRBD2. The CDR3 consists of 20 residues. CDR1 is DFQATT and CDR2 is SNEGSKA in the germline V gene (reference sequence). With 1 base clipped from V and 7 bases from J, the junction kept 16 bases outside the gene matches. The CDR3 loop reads CSARGGLAGGTYIGGNEQFF. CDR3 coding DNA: TGCAGTGCTAGAGGGGGACTAGCGGGAGGGACGTACATCGGCGGGAATGAGCAGTTCTTC.

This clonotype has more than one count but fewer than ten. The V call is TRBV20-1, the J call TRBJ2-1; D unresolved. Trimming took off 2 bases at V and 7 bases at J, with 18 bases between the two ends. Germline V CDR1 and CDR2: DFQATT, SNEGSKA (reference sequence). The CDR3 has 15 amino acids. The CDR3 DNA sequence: TGCAGTGCTAGAAAAGGTGTCGGACGGAAGAATGAGCAGTTCTTC. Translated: CSARKGVGRKNEQFF.

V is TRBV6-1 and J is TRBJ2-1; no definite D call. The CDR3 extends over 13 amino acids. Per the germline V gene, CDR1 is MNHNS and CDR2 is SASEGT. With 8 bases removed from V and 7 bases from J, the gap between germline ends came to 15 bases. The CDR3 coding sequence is TGTGCCAGCTCCCCCCTACCGGCGAATGAGCAGTTCTTC. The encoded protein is CASSPLPANEQFF.

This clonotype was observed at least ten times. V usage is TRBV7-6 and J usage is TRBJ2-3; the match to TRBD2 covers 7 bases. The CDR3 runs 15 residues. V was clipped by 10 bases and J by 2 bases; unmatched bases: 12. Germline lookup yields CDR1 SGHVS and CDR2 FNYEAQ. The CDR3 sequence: CATSDLADLTDTQYF. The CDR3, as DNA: TGTGCCACCTCCGACCTAGCGGATCTCACAGATACGCAGTATTTT.

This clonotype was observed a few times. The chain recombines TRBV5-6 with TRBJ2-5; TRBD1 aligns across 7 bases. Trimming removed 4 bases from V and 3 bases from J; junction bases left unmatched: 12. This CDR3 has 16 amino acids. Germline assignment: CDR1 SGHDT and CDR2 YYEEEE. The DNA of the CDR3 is TGTGCCAGCAGCCCGCTAGTCACCGGGACAGAAGAGACCCAGTACTTC. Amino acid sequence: CASSPLVTGTEETQYF.

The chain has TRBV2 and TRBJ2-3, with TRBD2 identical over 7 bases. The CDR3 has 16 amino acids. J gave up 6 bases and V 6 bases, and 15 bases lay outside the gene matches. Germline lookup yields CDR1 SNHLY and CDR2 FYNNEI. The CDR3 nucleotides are TGTGCCAGCAGCCTCGGACTAGATGTTCCGCGCGATACGCAGTATTTT. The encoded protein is CASSLGLDVPRDTQYF.

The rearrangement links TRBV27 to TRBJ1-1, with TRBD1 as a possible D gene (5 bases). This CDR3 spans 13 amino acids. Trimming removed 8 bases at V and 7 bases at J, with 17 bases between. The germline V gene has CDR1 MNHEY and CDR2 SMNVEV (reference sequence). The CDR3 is CASGAGPLGEAFF. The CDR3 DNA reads TGTGCCAGCGGCGCAGGGCCCCTCGGTGAAGCTTTCTTT.

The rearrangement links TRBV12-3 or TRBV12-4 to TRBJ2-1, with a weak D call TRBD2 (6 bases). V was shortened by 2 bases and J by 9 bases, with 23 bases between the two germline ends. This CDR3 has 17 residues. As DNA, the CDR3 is TGTGCCAGCAGTTTAATCGCGTCCGGAGTATGGGGAGGTGAGCAGTTCTTC. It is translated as CASSLIASGVWGGEQFF.

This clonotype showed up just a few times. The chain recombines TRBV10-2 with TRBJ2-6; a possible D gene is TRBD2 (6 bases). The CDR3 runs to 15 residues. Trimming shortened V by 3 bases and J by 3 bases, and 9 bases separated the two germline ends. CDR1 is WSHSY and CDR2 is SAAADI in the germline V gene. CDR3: CASSEGGDGANVLTF. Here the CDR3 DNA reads TGCGCCAGCAGTGAAGGAGGGGATGGGGCCAACGTCCTGACTTTC.

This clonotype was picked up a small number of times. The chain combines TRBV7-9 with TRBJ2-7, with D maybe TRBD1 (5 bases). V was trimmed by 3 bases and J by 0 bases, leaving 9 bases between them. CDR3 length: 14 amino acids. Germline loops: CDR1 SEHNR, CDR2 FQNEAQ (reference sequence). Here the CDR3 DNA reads TGTGCCAGCAGCTTGACAGAGAGCTCCTACGAGCAGTACTTC. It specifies CASSLTESSYEQYF.

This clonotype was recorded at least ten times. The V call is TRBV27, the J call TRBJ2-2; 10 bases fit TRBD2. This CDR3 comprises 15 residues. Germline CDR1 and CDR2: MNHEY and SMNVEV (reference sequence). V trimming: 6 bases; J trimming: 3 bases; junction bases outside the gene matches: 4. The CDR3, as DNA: TGTGCCAGCAGAATAGCGGGGGGATACACCGGGGAGCTGTTTTTT. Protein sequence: CASRIAGGYTGELFF.

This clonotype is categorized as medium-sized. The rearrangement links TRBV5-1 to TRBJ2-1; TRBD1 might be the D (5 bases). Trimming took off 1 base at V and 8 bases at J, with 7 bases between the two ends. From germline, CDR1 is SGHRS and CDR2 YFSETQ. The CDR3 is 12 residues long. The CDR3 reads CASSLWGYEQFF. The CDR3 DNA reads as TGCGCCAGCAGCTTGTGGGGCTATGAGCAGTTCTTC.

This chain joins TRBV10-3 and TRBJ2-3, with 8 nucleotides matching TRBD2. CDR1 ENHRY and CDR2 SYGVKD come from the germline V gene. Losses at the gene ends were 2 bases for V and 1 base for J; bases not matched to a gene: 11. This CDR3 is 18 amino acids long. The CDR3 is CAISEALTRAGGTDTQYF. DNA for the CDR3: TGTGCCATCAGTGAGGCCCTGACTAGAGCGGGGGGCACAGATACGCAGTATTTT.

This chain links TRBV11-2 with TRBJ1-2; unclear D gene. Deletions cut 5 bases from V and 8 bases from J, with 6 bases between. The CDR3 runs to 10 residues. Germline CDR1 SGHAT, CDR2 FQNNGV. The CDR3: CASSQEGYTF. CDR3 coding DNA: TGTGCCAGCAGCCAGGAGGGCTACACCTTC.

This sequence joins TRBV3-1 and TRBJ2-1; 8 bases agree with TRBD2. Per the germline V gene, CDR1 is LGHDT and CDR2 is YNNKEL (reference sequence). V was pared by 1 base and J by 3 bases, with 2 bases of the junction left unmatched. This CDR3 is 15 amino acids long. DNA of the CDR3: TGTGCCAGCAGCCAAGTAGGGACTAGCTACAATGAGCAGTTCTTC. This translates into CASSQVGTSYNEQFF.

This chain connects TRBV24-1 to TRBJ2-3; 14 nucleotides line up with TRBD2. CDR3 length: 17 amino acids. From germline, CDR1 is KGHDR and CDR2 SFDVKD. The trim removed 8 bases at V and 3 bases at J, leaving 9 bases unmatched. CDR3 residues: CATTCMTSGRATDTQYF. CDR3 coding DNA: TGTGCCACCACCTGCATGACTAGCGGGAGGGCAACAGATACGCAGTATTTT.

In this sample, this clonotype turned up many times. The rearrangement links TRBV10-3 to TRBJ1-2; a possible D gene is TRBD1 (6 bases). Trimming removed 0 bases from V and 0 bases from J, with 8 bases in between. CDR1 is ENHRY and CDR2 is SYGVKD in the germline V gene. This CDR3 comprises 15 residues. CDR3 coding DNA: TGTGCCATCAGTGAGTCACAGGGTGCTAACTATGGCTACACCTTC. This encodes CAISESQGANYGYTF.

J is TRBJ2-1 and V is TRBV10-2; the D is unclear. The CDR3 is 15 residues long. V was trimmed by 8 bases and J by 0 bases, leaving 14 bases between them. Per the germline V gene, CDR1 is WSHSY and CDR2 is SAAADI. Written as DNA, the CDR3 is TGCGCCAGCTGCAAAGACTCTAGCTCCTACAATGAGCAGTTCTTC. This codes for CASCKDSSSYNEQFF.

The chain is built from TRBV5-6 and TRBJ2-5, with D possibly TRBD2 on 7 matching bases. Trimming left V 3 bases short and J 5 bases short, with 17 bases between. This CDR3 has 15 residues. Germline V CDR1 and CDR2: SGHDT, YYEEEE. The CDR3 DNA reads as TGTGCCAGCAGCTCATACCGGGGGGCCCGGGAGACCCAGTACTTC. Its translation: CASSSYRGARETQYF.

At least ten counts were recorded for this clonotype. As DNA, the CDR3 is TGTGCCAGCAGCGCCAAACCCGGGACGGTGACTTCCTACGAGCAGTACTTC. Residues: CASSAKPGTVTSYEQYF. The chain carries TRBV7-9 and TRBJ2-7, with D possibly called TRBD1 or TRBD2 (5 bases each). Looked up from germline, CDR1 is SEHNR and CDR2 is FQNEAQ (reference sequence). Trimming took off 5 bases at V and 1 base at J, with 21 bases between the two ends. This CDR3 has 17 residues.

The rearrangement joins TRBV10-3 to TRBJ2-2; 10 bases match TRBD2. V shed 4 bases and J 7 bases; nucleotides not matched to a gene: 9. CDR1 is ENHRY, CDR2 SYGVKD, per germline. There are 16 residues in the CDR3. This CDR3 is CAISVSGRAEHGELFF. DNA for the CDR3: TGTGCCATCAGTGTCAGCGGGAGGGCTGAACACGGGGAGCTGTTTTTT.

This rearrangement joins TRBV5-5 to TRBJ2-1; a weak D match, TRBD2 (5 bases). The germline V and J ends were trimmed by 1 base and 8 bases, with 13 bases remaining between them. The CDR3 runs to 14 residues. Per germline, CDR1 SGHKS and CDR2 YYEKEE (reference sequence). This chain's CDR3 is CASSLYPSLHEQFF. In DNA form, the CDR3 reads TGTGCCAGCAGCTTGTATCCTAGCCTCCATGAGCAGTTCTTC. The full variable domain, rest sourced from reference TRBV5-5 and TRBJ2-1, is DAGVTQSPTHLIKTRGQQVTLRCSPISGHKSVSWYQQVLGQGPQFIFQYYEKEERGRGNFPDRFSARQFPNYSSELNVNALLLGDSALYLCASSLYPSLHEQFFGPGTRLTVL.